This TCR beta chain was found in a study of human T cells and chemical hapten exposure. Background on the study: It was small differences in pooled library volume that mainly caused per-sample TCR yields to vary.

From the RACE reads, TCRdb called clonotypes with MiXCR, one entry per CDR3 protein. Here the sample spans 60,000 to 75,000 distinct CDR3 sequences, around 6.6% being singletons. The germline V gene has CDR1 MNHEY and CDR2 SVGEGT. Trimming stripped 0 bases from V and 5 bases from J, with 16 bases between. This CDR3 has 16 amino acids. This clonotype was seen repeatedly, ten times or more. The time point: pre-sensitization, week 0. Treatment meaning: therapeutic diphenylcyclopropenone sensitization with weekly scalp DPC. The specimen comprised whole blood, sampled in connection with sensitization to the hapten diphenylcyclopropenone (DPC). This receptor was obtained from a woman aged 30 to 39 with alopecia areata. Some clones in this sample may be carry-over from other donors' samples. The chain employs TRBV6-2 or TRBV6-3 and TRBJ1-1; weak D call: TRBD1 (5 bases). The CDR3 spells CASSYSQGGSRTEAFF. CDR3 bases: TGTGCCAGCAGTTACTCGCAGGGAGGGAGTCGAACTGAAGCTTTCTTT.